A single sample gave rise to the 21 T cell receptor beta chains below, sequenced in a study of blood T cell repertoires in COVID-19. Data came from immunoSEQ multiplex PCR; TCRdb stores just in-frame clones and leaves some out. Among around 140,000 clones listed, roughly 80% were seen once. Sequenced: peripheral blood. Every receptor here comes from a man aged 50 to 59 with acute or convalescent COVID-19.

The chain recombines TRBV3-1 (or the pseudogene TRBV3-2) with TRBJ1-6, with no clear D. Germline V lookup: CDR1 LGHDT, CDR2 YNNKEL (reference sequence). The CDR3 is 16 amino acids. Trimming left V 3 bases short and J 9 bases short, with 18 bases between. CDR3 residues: CASSQSLPGSRSPLHF. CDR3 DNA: TGTGCCAGCAGCCAGTCTCTCCCCGGGTCGCGTTCACCCCTCCACTTT.

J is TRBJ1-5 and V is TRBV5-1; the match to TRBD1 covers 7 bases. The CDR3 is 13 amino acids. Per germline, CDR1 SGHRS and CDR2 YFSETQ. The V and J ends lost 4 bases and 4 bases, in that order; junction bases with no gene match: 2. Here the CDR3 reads CASSLGQNQPQHF. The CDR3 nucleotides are TGCGCCAGCAGCCTGGGACAGAATCAGCCCCAGCATTTT.

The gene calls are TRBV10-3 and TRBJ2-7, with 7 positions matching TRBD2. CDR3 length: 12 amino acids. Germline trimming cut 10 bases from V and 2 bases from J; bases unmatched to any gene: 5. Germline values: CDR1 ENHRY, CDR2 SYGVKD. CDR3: CASGGTAYEQYV. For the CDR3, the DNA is TGTGCCAGCGGGGGAACCGCCTACGAGCAGTACGTC.

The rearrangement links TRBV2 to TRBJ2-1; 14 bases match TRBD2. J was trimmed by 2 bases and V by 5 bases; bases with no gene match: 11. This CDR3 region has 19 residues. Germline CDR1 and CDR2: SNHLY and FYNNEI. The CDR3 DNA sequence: TGTGCCAGCAGTACAACCGGGACTAGCGGGAGCGGCCCCTACAATGAGCAGTTCTTC. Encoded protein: CASSTTGTSGSGPYNEQFF.

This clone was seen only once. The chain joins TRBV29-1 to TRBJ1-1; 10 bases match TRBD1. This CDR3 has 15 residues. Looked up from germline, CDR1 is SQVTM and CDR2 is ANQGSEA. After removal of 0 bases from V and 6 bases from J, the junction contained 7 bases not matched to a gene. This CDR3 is CSVEEGTGDRAEAFF. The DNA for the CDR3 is TGCAGCGTTGAAGAAGGGACAGGGGATCGTGCTGAAGCTTTCTTT.

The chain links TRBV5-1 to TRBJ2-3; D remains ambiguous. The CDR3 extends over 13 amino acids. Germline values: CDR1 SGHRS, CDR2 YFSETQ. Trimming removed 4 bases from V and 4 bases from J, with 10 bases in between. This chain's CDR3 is CASSPLPSDTQYF. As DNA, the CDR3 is TGCGCCAGCAGCCCACTACCGTCAGATACGCAGTATTTT.

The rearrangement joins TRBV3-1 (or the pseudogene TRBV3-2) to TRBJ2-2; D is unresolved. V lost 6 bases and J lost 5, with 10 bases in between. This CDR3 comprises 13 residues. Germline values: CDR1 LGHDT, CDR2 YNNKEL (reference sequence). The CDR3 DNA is TGTGCCAGCAGGACCCTGACTACCGGGGAGCTGTTTTTT. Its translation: CASRTLTTGELFF.

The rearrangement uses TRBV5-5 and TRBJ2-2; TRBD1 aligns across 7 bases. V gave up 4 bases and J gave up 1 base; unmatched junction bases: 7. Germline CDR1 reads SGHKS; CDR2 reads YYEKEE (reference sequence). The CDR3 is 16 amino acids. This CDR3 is CASSPRTGVNTGELFF. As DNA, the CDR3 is TGTGCCAGCAGCCCGAGGACAGGAGTGAACACCGGGGAGCTGTTTTTT.

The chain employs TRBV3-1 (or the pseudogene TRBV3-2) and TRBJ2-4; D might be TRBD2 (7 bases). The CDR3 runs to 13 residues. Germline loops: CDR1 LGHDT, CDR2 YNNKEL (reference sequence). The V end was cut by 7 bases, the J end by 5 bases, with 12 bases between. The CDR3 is CASTRGGENIQYF. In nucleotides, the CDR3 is TGTGCCAGCACAAGGGGGGGGGAAAACATTCAGTACTTC.

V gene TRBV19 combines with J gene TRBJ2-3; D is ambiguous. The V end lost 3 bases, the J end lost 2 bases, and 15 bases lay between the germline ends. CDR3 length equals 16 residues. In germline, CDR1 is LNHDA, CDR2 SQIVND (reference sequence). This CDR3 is CASSIRRSPNTDTQYF. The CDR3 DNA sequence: TGTGCCAGTAGTATCCGTCGATCCCCTAACACAGATACGCAGTATTTT.

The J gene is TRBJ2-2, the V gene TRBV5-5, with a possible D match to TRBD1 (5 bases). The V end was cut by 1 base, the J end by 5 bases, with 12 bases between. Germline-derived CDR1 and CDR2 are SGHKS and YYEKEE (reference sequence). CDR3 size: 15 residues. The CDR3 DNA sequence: TGTGCCAGCAGCTTGTCAGTCAGGGAAACCGGGGAGCTGTTTTTT. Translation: CASSLSVRETGELFF.

CDR3 amino acids: CASAQGAEGNVLTF. CDR3 nucleotides: TGTGCCAGCGCACAGGGGGCTGAAGGCAACGTCCTGACTTTC. The V gene is TRBV2, the J gene TRBJ2-6, with 9 bases lining up with TRBD1. Trimming at V came to 8 bases and at J to 9 bases, leaving 8 bases not matched to a gene. CDR1 is SNHLY, CDR2 FYNNEI, per germline. The CDR3 is made up of 14 amino acids.

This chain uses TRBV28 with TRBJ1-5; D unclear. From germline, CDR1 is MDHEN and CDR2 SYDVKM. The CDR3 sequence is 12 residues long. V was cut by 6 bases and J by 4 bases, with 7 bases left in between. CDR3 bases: TGTGCCAGCAGCCCCCCAAATCAGCCCCAGCATTTT. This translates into CASSPPNQPQHF.

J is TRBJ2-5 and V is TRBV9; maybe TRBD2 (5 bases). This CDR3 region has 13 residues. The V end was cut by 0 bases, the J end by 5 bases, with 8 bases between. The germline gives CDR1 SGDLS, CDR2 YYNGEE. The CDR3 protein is CASSVASRETQYF. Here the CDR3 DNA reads TGTGCCAGCAGCGTAGCTAGCCGGGAGACCCAGTACTTC. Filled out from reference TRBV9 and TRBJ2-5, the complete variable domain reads DSGVTQTPKHLITATGQRVTLRCSPRSGDLSVYWYQQSLDQGLQFLIQYYNGEERAKGNILERFSAQQFPDLHSELNLSSLELGDSALYFCASSVASRETQYFGPGTRLLVL.

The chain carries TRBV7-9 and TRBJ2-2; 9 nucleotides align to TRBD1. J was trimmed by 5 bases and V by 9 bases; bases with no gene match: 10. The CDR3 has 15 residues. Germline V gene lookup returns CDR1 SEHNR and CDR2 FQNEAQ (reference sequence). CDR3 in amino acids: CARGAGTGRTGELFF. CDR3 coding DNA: TGTGCCAGGGGGGCCGGGACAGGGAGAACCGGGGAGCTGTTTTTT.

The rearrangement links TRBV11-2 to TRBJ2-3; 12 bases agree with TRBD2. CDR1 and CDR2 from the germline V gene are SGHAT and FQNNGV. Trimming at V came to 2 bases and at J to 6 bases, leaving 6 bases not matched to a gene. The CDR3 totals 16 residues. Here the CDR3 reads CASSLPGTSGFDTQYF. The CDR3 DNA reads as TGTGCCAGCAGCTTACCAGGGACTAGCGGGTTTGATACGCAGTATTTT.

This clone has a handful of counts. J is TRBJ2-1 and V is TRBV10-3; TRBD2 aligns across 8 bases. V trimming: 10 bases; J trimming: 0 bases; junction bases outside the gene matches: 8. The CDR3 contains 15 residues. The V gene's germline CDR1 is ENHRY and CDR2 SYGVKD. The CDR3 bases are TGTGCCAGCGACGGCGGGGGGAGCTCCTACAATGAGCAGTTCTTC. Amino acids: CASDGGGSSYNEQFF.

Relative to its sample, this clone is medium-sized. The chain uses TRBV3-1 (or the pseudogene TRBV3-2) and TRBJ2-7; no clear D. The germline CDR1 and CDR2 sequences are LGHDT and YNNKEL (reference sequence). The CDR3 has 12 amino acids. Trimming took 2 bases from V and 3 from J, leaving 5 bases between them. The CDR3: CASSQNIYEQYF. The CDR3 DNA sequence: TGTGCCAGCAGCCAAAATATCTACGAGCAGTACTTC.

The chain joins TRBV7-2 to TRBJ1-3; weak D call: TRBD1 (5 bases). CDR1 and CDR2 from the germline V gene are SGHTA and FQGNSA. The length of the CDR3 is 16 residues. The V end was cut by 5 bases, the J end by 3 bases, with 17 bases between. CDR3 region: CASSTVLGGFGNTIYF. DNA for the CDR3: TGTGCCAGCAGCACAGTTTTGGGGGGTTTTGGAAACACCATATATTTT.

The CDR3 sequence is CASSVGRAEETQYF. CDR3 sequence (DNA): TGTGCCAGCAGCGTAGGCAGGGCGGAGGAGACCCAGTACTTC. The genes are TRBV9 and TRBJ2-5, with D tentatively TRBD1 (5 bases). Trimming took off 0 bases at V and 5 bases at J, with 11 bases between the two ends. Germline V gene lookup returns CDR1 SGDLS and CDR2 YYNGEE. The CDR3 totals 14 residues.

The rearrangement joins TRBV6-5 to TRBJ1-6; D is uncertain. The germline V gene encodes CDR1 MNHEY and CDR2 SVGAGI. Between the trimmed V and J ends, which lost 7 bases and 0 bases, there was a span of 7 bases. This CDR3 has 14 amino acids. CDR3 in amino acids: CASTRGSYNSPLHF. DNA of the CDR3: TGTGCCAGCACAAGAGGCTCCTATAATTCACCCCTCCACTTT.